This is a list of T cell receptor beta chains from one sample in a study of CD4+ T cells in melanoma. Clones were sequenced by immunoSEQ multiplex PCR, and TCRdb holds only the in-frame ones, with some missing. This sample carries approximately 19,000 clones, more than 70% of them seen once, and the ten largest clones take around 9.7%. The receptor set was obtained from a human donor with melanoma. The CDR3 runs from the conserved cysteine through the conserved F or W. Fields, in order: clone size, J gene, V gene, D gene, CDR3 protein, CDR3 DNA. The D gene is left open where the match is weak. Not all rows give a size; the values are once, few, many and, for expanded clones, a class.

.,TRBJ2-1,TRBV19,TRBD2,CASSIPTSGGVRYNEQFF,TGTGCCAGTAGTATCCCAACTAGCGGGGGGGTCCGGTACAATGAGCAGTTCTTC
.,TRBJ2-7,TRBV6-1,TRBD1,CASSESGTASYEQYF,TGTGCCAGCAGTGAATCTGGGACAGCTTCCTACGAGCAGTACTTC
.,TRBJ1-3,TRBV14,.,CASSQLRGAGNTIYF,TGTGCCAGCAGCCAACTCCGGGGAGCTGGAAACACCATATATTTT
.,TRBJ2-3,TRBV4-1,.,CASRPTGLIADTQYF,TGCGCCAGCAGGCCCACGGGACTTATCGCAGATACGCAGTATTTT
.,TRBJ2-4,TRBV11-3,.,CASSSRQEKNIQYF,TGTGCCAGCAGCTCCAGACAGGAGAAAAACATTCAGTACTTC
.,TRBJ1-5,TRBV12-5,.,CASGLRRPQHF,TGTGCTAGTGGTTTAAGGAGGCCCCAGCATTTT
few,TRBJ1-5,TRBV6-5,.,CASGPRWSYRPQHF,TGTGCCAGCGGCCCCCGGTGGTCGTATCGGCCCCAGCATTTT
.,TRBJ2-7,TRBV7-2,TRBD1,CASSNRDRGREQYF,TGTGCCAGCAGCAACCGGGACAGGGGACGCGAGCAGTACTTC
.,TRBJ1-1,TRBV5-4,.,CASSSPGFPGTEAFF,TGTGCCAGCAGCTCCCCGGGTTTCCCGGGCACTGAAGCTTTCTTT
.,TRBJ1-6,TRBV5-1,.,CASSDRDTYNSPLHF,TGCGCCAGCAGCGACCGGGACACCTATAATTCGCCCCTCCACTTT
.,TRBJ1-1,TRBV7-2,TRBD1,CASSWGQGMSAAFF,TGTGCCAGCAGCTGGGGACAGGGCATGTCTGCGGCTTTCTTT
.,TRBJ2-7,TRBV6-5,TRBD1,CASNSGQGLFYEQYF,TGTGCCAGCAATTCGGGACAGGGTCTCTTCTACGAGCAGTACTTC
.,TRBJ1-1,TRBV19,.,CASKRMNTEAFF,TGTGCCAGTAAAAGGATGAACACTGAAGCTTTCTTT
.,TRBJ1-2,TRBV6-1,.,CASREGGSNYGYTF,TGTGCCAGCAGAGAGGGGGGATCTAACTATGGCTACACCTTC
.,TRBJ1-3,TRBV29-1,TRBD1,CSVRRQGTGNTIYF,TGCAGCGTGCGCCGACAGGGCACGGGAAACACCATATATTTT
.,TRBJ1-1,TRBV27,.,CASSLRQGEAFF,TGTGCCAGCAGTTTACGTCAGGGAGAAGCTTTCTTT
.,TRBJ2-2,TRBV7-8,TRBD1,CASSKTGGNTGELFF,TGTGCCAGCAGCAAGACAGGGGGGAACACCGGGGAGCTGTTTTTT
.,TRBJ1-2,TRBV19,.,CASSIVYRQDPNYGYTF,TGTGCCAGTAGTATAGTATACCGACAGGACCCTAACTATGGCTACACCTTC
few,TRBJ2-2,TRBV30,.,CAWSRPGGLGAGELFF,TGTGCCTGGAGCCGACCTGGGGGGTTAGGCGCCGGGGAGCTGTTTTTT
.,TRBJ2-2,TRBV6-6,.,CASRIPGRSPGELFF,TGTGCCAGCAGGATTCCGGGACGGTCCCCCGGGGAGCTGTTTTTT
.,TRBJ2-3,TRBV18,TRBD2,CASSLSGGPTDTQYF,TGTGCCAGCTCACTTTCGGGGGGACCGACAGATACGCAGTATTTT
.,TRBJ2-7,TRBV29-1,.,CSVAPQGEVHEQYF,TGCAGCGTTGCCCCCCAGGGAGAGGTCCACGAGCAGTACTTC
.,TRBJ1-3,TRBV5-1,.,CASSLGPTGMGNTIYF,TGCGCCAGCAGCTTGGGCCCCACGGGGATGGGAAACACCATATATTTT
.,TRBJ2-7,TRBV5-1,TRBD1,CASSSTDRAHEQYF,TGCGCCAGCAGCTCGACGGACAGGGCCCACGAGCAGTACTTC
.,TRBJ1-4,TRBV25-1,.,CASSDLDWNNEKLFF,TGTGCCAGCAGTGATTTAGACTGGAATAATGAAAAACTGTTTTTT
.,TRBJ1-2,TRBV9,TRBD1,CASSVATGGSFNYGYTF,TGTGCCAGCAGCGTAGCAACAGGGGGAAGTTTTAACTATGGCTACACCTTC
few,TRBJ1-2,TRBV19,.,CASSMWDPRNLYYGYTF,TGTGCCAGTAGTATGTGGGACCCGCGAAACCTATACTATGGCTACACCTTC
.,TRBJ2-2,TRBV2,.,CASSESSLGELFF,TGTGCCAGCAGTGAATCTAGCCTCGGGGAGCTGTTTTTT
.,TRBJ2-3,TRBV9,.,CASSTRTLTGTDTQYF,TGTGCCAGCAGCACTCGGACACTAACCGGCACAGATACGCAGTATTTT
.,TRBJ2-1,TRBV18,TRBD1,CASSRRQGRPNEQFF,TGTGCCAGCTCACGTAGACAGGGGAGGCCCAATGAGCAGTTCTTC
.,TRBJ1-6,TRBV18,.,CASSPPGQSFFGLHF,TGTGCCAGCTCACCGCCTGGACAGAGCTTTTTTGGCCTCCACTTT